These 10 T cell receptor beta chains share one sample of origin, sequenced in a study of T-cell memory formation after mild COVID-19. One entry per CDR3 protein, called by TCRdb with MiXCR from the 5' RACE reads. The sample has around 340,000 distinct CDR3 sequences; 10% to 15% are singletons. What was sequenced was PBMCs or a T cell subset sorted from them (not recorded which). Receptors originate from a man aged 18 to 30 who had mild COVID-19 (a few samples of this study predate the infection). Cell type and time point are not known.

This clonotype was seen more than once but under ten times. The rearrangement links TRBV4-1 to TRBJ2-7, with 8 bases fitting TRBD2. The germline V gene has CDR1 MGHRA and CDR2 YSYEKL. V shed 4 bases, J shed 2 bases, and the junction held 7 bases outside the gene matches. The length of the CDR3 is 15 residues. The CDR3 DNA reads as TGCGCCAGCAGCCCAGCCGGGGGGGATCCCTACGAGCAGTACTTC. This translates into CASSPAGGDPYEQYF.

CDR3 sequence reads: CASTTGGAMETQYF. CDR3 nucleotides: TGTGCCAGCACAACCGGGGGGGCCATGGAGACCCAGTACTTC. The chain is built from TRBV6-2 or TRBV6-3 and TRBJ2-5, with 8 nucleotides matching TRBD2. The germline gives CDR1 MNHEY, CDR2 SVGEGT. The CDR3 sequence is 14 residues long. Trimming at V came to 7 bases and at J to 5 bases, leaving 9 bases not matched to a gene.

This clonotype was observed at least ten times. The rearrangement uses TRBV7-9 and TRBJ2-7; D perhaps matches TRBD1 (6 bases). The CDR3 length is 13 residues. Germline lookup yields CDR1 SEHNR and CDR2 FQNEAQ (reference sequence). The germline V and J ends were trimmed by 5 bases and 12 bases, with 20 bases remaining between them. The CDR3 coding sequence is TGTGCCAGCAGCCAAGATCCCGGTGACAGGAGGTACGTC. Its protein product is CASSQDPGDRRYV.

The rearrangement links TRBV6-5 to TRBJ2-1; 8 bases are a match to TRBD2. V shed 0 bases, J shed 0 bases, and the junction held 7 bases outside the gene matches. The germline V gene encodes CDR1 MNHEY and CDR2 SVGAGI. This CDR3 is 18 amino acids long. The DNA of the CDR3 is TGTGCCAGCAGTTACTCGAACCCAGCGGGAGCCTCCTACAATGAGCAGTTCTTC. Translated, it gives CASSYSNPAGASYNEQFF.

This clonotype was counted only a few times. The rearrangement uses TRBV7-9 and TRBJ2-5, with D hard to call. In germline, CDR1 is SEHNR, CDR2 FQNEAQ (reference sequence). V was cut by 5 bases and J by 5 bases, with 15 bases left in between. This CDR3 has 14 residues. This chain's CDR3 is CASSPRRTGETQYF. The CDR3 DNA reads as TGTGCCAGCAGCCCTAGGAGAACCGGGGAGACCCAGTACTTC.

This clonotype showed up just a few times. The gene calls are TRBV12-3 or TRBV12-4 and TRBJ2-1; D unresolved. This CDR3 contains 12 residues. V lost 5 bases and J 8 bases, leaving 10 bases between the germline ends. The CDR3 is CASSPPEDEQFF. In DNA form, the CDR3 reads TGTGCCAGCAGTCCCCCCGAGGATGAGCAGTTCTTC.

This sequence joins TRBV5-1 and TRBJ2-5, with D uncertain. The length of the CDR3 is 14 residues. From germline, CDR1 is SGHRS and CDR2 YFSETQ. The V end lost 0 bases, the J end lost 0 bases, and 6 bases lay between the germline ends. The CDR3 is CASSLETYQETQYF. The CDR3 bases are TGCGCCAGCAGCTTGGAAACGTACCAAGAGACCCAGTACTTC.

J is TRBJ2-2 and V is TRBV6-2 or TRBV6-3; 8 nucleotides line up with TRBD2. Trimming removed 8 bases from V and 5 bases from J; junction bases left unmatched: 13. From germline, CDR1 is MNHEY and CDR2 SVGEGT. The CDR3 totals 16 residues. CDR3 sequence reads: CASLHGGGRSTGELFF. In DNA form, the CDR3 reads TGTGCCAGCCTCCATGGCGGGGGGCGAAGTACCGGGGAGCTGTTTTTT.

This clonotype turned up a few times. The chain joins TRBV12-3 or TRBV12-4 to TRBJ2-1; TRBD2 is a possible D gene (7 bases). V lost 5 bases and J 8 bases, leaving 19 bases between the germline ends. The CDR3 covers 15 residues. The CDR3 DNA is TGTGCCAGCAGTACAAGGGGCTCGGGGGGCGATGAGCAGTTCTTC. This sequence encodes CASSTRGSGGDEQFF.

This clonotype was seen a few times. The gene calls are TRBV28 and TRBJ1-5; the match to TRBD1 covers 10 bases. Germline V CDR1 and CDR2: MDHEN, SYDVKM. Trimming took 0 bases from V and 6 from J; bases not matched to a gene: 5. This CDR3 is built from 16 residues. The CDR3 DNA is TGTGCCAGCAGTTTATGGACCGGGACAGGGGCTCAGCCCCAGCATTTT. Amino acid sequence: CASSLWTGTGAQPQHF.